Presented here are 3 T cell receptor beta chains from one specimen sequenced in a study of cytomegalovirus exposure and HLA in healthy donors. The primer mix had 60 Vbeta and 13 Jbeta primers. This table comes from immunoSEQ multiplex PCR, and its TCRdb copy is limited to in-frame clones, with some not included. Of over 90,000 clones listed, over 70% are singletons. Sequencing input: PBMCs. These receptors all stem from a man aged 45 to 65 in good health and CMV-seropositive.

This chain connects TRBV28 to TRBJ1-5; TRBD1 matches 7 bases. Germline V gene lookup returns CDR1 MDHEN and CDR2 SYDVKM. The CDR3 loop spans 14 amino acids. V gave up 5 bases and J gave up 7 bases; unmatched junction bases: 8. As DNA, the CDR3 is TGTGCCAGCAGTGTACAGGGGACCTGGCAGCCCCAGCATTTT. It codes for CASSVQGTWQPQHF.

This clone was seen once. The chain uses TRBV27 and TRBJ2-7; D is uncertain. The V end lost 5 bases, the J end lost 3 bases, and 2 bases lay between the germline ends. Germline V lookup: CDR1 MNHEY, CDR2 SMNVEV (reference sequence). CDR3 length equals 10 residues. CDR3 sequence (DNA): TGTGCCAGCAGTCTCTACGAGCAGTACTTC. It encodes CASSLYEQYF.

The DNA of the CDR3 is TGCGCCAGCAGCCCGGCGGTAGACACCGGGGAGCTGTTTTTT. The encoded protein is CASSPAVDTGELFF. The V gene is TRBV5-1, the J gene TRBJ2-2; no reliable D call. The V end was cut by 4 bases, the J end by 3 bases, with 10 bases between. The germline gives CDR1 SGHRS, CDR2 YFSETQ. This CDR3 spans 14 amino acids.